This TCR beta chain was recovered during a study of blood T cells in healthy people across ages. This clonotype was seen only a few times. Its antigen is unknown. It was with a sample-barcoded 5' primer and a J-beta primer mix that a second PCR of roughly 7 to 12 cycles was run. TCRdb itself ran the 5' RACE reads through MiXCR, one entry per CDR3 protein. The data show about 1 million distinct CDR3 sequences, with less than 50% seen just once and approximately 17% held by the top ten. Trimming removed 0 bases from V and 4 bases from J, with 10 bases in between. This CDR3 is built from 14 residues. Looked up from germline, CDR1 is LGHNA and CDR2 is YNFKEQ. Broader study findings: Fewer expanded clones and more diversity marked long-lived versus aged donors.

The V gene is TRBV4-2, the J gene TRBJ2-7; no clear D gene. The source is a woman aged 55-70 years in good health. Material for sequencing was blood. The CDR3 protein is CASSQDLRDYEQYF. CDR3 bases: TGTGCCAGCAGCCAAGATCTAAGGGATTACGAGCAGTACTTC.